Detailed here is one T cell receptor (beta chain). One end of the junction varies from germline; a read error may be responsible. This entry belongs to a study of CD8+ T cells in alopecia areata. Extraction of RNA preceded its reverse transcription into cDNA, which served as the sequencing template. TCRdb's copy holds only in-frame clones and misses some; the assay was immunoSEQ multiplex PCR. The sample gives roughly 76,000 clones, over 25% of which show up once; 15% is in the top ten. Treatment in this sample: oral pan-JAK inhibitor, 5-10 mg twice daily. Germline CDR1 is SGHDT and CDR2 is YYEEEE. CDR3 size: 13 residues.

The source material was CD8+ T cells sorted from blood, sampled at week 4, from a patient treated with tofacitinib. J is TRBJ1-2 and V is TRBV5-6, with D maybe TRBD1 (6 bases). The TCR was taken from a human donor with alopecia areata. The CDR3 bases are TGTGCCAGCAGCTTGGGGTTCCAGGGGTTGGACGCCTTC. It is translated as CASSLGFQGLDAF.